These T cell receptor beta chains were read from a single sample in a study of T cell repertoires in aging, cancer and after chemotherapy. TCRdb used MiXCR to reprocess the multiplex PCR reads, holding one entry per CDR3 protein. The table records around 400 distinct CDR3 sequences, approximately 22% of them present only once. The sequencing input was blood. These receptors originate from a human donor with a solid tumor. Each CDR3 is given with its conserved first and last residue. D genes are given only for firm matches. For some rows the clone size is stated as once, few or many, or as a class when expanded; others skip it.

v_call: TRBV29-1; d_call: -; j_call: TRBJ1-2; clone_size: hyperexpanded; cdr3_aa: CSVERKHGYGYTF; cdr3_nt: TGCAGCGTTGAGCGGAAACATGGCTATGGCTACACCTTC
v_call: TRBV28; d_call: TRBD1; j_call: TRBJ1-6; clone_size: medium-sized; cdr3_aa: CASSLGGTGNSPLHF; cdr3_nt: TGTGCCAGCAGTTTAGGAGGGACAGGGAATTCACCCCTCCACTTT
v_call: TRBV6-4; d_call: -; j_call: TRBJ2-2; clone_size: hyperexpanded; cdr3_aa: CASSEPGVTGELFF; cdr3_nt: TGTGCCAGCAGTGAGCCGGGAGTCACCGGGGAGCTGTTTTTT
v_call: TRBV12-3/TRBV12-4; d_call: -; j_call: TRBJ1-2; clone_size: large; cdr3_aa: CASSLHRETDHGYTF; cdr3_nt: TGTGCCAGCAGTTTACACAGGGAAACAGATCATGGCTACACCTTC
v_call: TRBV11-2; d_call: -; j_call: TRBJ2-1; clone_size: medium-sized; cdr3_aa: CASSLGQSEQFF; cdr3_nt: TGTGCCAGCAGCTTAGGGCAGAGCGAGCAGTTCTTC
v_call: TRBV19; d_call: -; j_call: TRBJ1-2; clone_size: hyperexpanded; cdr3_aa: CASSIRRGVGYTF; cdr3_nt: TGTGCCAGTAGTATCCGCCGAGGGGTCGGCTACACCTTC
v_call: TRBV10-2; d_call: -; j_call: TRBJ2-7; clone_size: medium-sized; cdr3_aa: CASSESHYRDNYEQYF; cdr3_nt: TGCGCCAGCAGTGAGTCTCACTACCGGGACAACTACGAGCAGTACTTC
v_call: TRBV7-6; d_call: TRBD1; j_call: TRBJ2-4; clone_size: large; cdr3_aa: CASSLAGDRGRGLRNIQYF; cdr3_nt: TGTGCCAGCAGCTTAGCAGGGGACAGGGGGCGCGGGTTGAGAAACATTCAGTACTTC
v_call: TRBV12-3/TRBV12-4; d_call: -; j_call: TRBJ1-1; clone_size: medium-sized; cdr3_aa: CASSFRPTGNTEAFF; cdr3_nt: TGTGCCAGCAGTTTTCGCCCGACAGGGAACACTGAAGCTTTCTTT
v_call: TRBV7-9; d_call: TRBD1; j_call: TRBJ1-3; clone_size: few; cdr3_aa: CASSSVYRDSSDPSSGNTIYF; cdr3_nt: TGTGCCAGCAGCTCCGTCTACCGGGACAGTAGTGATCCCAGCTCTGGAAACACCATATATTTT
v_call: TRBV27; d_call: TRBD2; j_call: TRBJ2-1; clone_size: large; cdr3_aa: CASSFGALAGGRNEQFF; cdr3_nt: TGTGCCAGCAGTTTCGGGGCGCTAGCGGGGGGGCGGAATGAGCAGTTCTTC
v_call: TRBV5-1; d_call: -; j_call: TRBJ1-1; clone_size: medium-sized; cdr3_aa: CASRGMNTEAFF; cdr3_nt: TGCGCCAGCCGGGGGATGAACACTGAAGCTTTCTTT
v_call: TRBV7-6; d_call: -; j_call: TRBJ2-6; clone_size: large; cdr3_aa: CASSPGPSTSSGANVLTF; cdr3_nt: TGTGCCAGCAGTCCGGGACCGAGTACTTCCTCTGGGGCCAACGTCCTGACTTTC
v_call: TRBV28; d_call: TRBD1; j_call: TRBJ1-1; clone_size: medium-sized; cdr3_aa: CASNPYGQANTEAFF; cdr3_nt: TGTGCCAGCAACCCCTATGGACAGGCGAACACTGAAGCTTTCTTT
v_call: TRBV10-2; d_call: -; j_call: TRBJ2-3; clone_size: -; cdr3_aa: CASSEFGKGSRTQYF; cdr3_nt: TGCGCCAGCAGTGAGTTTGGAAAGGGCTCCAGGACGCAGTATTTT
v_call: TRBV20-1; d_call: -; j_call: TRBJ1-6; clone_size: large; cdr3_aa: CSAAWGINNSPLHF; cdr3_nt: TGCAGTGCGGCGTGGGGTATCAATAATTCACCCCTCCACTTT
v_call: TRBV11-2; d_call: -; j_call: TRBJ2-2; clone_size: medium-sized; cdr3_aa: CASSYASGAGELFF; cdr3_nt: TGTGCCAGCAGCTACGCGAGTGGAGCCGGGGAGCTGTTTTTT
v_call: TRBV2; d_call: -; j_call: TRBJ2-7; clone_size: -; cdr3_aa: CASGGTFSYEQYF; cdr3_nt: TGTGCCAGCGGAGGGACTTTTTCCTACGAGCAGTACTTC
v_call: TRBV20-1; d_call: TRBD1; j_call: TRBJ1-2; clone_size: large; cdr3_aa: CSPMEGQVIGGYTF; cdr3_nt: TGCTCCCCCATGGAGGGACAGGTAATTGGTGGCTACACCTTC
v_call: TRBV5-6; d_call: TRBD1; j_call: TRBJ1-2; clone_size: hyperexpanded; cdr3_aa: CASSGRDRAGGYTF; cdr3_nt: TGTGCCAGCAGCGGCCGGGACAGGGCGGGTGGCTACACCTTC
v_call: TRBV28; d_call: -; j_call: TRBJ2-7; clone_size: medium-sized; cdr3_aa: CASSQGRGRYEQYF; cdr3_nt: TGTGCCAGCAGTCAGGGCAGGGGGAGGTACGAGCAGTACTTC
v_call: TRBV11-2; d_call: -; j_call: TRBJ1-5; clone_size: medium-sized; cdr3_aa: CASSLDRQNNQPQHF; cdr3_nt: TGTGCCAGCAGCTTAGATAGGCAGAACAATCAGCCCCAGCATTTT
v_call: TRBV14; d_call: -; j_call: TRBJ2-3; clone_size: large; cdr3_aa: CASSQDLNSRSTDTQYF; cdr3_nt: TGTGCCAGCAGCCAAGATCTGAACAGTCGTAGCACAGATACGCAGTATTTT
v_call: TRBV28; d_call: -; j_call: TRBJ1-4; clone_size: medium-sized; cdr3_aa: CASSSTGTGTNEKLFF; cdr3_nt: TGTGCCAGCAGCTCAACAGGGACGGGCACTAATGAAAAACTGTTTTTT
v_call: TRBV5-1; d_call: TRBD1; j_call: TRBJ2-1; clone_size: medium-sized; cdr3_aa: CASSLTTGEAYNEQFF; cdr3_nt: TGCGCCAGCAGCCTGACCACAGGGGAAGCCTACAATGAGCAGTTCTTC
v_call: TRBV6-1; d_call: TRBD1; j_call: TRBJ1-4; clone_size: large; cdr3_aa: CASSEMPGQGNEKLFF; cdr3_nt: TGTGCCAGCAGTGAGATGCCGGGACAGGGGAATGAAAAACTGTTTTTT
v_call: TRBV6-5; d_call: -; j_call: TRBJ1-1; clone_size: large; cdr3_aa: CASGTYIWSTEAFF; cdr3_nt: TGTGCCAGCGGGACATACATTTGGAGCACTGAAGCTTTCTTT
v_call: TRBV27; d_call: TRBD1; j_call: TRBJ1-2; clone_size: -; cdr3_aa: CASSPTTGHYGYTF; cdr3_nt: TGTGCCAGCAGTCCCACGACAGGGCACTATGGCTACACCTTC
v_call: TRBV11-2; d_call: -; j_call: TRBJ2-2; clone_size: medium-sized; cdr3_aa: CASSPFPRVRTGELFF; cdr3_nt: TGTGCCAGCAGCCCCTTCCCCAGGGTCCGGACCGGGGAGCTGTTTTTT
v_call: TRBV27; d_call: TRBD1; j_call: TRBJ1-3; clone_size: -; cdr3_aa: CASSLTGGASGNTIYF; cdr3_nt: TGTGCCAGCAGTTTGACAGGGGGCGCATCTGGAAACACCATATATTTT
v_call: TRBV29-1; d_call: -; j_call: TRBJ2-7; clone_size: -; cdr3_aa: CSVDLDGFYEQYF; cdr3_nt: TGCAGCGTTGATCTTGACGGGTTCTACGAGCAGTACTTC
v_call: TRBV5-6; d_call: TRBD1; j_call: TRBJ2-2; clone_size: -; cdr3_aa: CVSRGRRTGELFF; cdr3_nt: TGTGTTAGCAGGGGGCGCCGAACCGGGGAGCTGTTTTTT
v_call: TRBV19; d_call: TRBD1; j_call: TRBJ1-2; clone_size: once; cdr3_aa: CASRDRAGGYTF; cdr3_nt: TGTGCCAGTAGGGACAGGGCGGGTGGCTACACCTTC
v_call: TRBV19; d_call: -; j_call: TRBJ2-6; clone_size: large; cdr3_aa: CASSLHGPSGANVLTF; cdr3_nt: TGTGCCAGTAGCCTACACGGTCCCTCCGGGGCCAACGTCCTGACTTTC
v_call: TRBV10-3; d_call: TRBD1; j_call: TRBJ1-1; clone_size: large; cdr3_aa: CAISESPGTGQNTEAFF; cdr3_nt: TGTGCCATCAGTGAGTCCCCCGGGACAGGGCAGAACACTGAAGCTTTCTTT
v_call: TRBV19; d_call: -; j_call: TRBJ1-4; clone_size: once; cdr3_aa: CVSTKYQGTNEKLFF; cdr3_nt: TGTGTTAGTACCAAGTACCAGGGCACTAATGAAAAACTGTTTTTT
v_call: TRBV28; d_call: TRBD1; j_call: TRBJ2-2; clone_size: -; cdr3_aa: CASTGQGSATGELFF; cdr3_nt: TGTGCCAGCACCGGACAGGGGAGTGCCACCGGGGAGCTGTTTTTT
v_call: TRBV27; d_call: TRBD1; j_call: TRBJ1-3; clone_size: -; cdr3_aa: CASSYSTGGASGNTIYF; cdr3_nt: TGTGCCAGCAGTTACTCGACAGGGGGCGCATCTGGAAACACCATATATTTT
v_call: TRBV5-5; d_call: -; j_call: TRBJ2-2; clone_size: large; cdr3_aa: CASSLGGKNGELFF; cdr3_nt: TGTGCCAGCAGCTTGGGCGGGAAAAACGGGGAGCTGTTTTTT
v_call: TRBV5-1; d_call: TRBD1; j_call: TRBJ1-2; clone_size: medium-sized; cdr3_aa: CASSLPGPGQFTGNYGYTF; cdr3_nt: TGCGCCAGCAGCCTCCCGGGTCCGGGACAGTTTACCGGCAACTATGGCTACACCTTC
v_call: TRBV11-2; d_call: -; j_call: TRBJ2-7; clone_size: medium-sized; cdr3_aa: CASSLARGGYYEQYF; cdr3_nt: TGTGCCAGCAGCTTAGCTAGGGGGGGCTACTACGAGCAGTACTTC
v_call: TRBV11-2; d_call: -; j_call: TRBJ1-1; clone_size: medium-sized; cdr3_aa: CASSLEMGRKNTEAFF; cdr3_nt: TGTGCCAGCAGCTTAGAGATGGGACGGAAGAACACTGAAGCTTTCTTT
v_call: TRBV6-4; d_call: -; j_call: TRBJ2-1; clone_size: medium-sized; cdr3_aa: CASSAIGQEGRKEQFF; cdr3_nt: TGTGCCAGCAGCGCGATTGGACAGGAGGGGCGGAAGGAGCAGTTCTTC
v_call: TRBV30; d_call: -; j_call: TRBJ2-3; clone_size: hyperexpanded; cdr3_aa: CAWSVGTDTQYF; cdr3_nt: TGTGCCTGGAGTGTAGGCACAGATACGCAGTATTTT
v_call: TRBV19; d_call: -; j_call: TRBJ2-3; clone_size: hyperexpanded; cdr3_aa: CASTPERWSRTDTQYF; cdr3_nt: TGTGCCAGTACCCCCGAGAGGTGGTCGCGCACAGATACGCAGTATTTT
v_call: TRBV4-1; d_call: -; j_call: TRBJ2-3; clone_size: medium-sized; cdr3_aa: CASSQGISTDTQYF; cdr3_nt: TGCGCCAGCAGCCAAGGGATCTCCACAGATACGCAGTATTTT
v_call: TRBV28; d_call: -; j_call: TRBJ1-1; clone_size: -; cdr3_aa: CASSPPGKADEAFF; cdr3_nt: TGTGCCAGCAGTCCCCCAGGGAAGGCTGACGAAGCTTTCTTT
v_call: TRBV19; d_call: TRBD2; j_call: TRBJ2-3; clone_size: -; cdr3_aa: CASSMGARLAGSTDTQYF; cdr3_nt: TGTGCCAGTAGTATGGGAGCGAGACTAGCGGGGAGCACAGATACGCAGTATTTT
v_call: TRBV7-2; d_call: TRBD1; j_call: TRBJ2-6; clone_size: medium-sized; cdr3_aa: CASSPGQGGSGANVLTF; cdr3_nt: TGTGCCAGCAGCCCCGGACAGGGGGGCTCTGGGGCCAACGTCCTGACTTTC
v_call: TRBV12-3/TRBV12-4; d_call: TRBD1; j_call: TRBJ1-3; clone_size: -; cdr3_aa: CASSTRTGGASGNTIYF; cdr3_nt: TGTGCCAGCAGTACCCGAACAGGGGGCGCATCTGGAAACACCATATATTTT
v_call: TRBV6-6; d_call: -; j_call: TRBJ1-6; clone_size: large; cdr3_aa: CASSYGTGLSSYNSPLHF; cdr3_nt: TGTGCCAGCAGTTACGGGACGGGATTGAGCTCCTATAATTCACCCCTCCACTTT
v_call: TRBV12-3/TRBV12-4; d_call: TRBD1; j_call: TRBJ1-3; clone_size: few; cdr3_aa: CASSSSTGGPSGNTIYF; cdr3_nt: TGTGCCAGCAGCTCCTCGACAGGGGGCCCCTCTGGAAACACCATATATTTT